One TCR beta chain is described in this entry. Its antigen remains unknown. TCRdb keeps only in-frame clones here, not all; method: immunoSEQ multiplex PCR. The sample includes about 34,000 clones, around 90% of them seen just once. Systemic immunosuppression or autoimmune disease history was grounds to exclude patients. J gave up 0 bases and V 5 bases, and 4 bases lay outside the gene matches. The germline CDR1 and CDR2 sequences are SGHRS and YFSETQ. The CDR3 length is 15 residues. These data are taken from a study of OX40 agonist ivuxolimab in advanced cancers. As for the study in general: Those enrolled were roughly 80% male, with a mean age of roughly 62 years and ages from roughly 20 to 85.

Regarding the study as a whole: Low levels of normalized T-cell clonal expansion also appeared in some nonresponders. Among T cells, CD8+ cells averaged more expanded clones than CD4+ cells.

The sequence came from an adult with an advanced solid tumor such as melanoma, head and neck, liver or kidney cancer. Source: CD4+ or CD8+ T cells sorted from blood, taken in a trial of the OX40 agonist ivuxolimab. V gene TRBV5-1 combines with J gene TRBJ2-2, with TRBD2 matching 7 bases. The CDR3, as DNA: TGCGCCAGCAGACCGAGCGGGGCGAACACCGGGGAGCTGTTTTTT. Its protein product is CASRPSGANTGELFF.